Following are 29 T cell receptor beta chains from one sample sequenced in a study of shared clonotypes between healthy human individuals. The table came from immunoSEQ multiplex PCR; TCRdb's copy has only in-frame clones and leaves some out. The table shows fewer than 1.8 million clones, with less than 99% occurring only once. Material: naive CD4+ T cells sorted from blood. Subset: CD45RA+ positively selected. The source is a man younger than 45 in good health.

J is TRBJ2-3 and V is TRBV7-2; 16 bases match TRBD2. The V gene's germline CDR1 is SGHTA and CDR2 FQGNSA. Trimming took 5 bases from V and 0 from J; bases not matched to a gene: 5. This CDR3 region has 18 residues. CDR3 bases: TGTGCCAGCAGCATCGGGACTAGCGGGAGGGGAAGCACAGATACGCAGTATTTT. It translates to CASSIGTSGRGSTDTQYF.

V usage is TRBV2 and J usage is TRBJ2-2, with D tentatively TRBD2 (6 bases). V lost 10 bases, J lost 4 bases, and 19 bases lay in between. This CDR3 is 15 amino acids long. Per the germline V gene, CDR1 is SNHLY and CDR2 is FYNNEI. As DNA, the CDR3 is TGTGCCACCCGGAGTCGGGCGGGGCCCACCGGGGAGCTGTTTTTT. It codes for CATRSRAGPTGELFF.

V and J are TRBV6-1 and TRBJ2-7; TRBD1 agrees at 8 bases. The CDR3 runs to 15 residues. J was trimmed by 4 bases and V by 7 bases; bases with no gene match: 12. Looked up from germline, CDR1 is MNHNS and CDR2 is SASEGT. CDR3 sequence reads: CASILQGAGWYEQYF. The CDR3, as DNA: TGTGCCAGCATCCTCCAGGGGGCCGGGTGGTACGAGCAGTACTTC.

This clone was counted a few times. CDR3 sequence (DNA): TGTGCCAGCAGTTGGACAGGGCACTCCTACGAGCAGTACTTC. Protein sequence: CASSWTGHSYEQYF. V usage is TRBV28 and J usage is TRBJ2-7, with TRBD1 identical over 8 bases. Germline assignment: CDR1 MDHEN and CDR2 SYDVKM. The CDR3 runs 14 residues. V lost 4 bases and J lost 0; bases outside the gene matches: 2.

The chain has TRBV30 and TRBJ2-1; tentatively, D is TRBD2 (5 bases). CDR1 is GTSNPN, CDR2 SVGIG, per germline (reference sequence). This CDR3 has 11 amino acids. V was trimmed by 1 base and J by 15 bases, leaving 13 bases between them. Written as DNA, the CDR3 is TGTGCCTGGAGTGCTAGCAGGCACAGGTTCTTC. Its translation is CAWSASRHRFF.

CDR3 amino acids: CAISEVETSGTRNTDTQYF. The CDR3 nucleotides are TGTGCCATCAGTGAAGTGGAGACTAGCGGGACGCGTAACACAGATACGCAGTATTTT. The chain uses TRBV10-3 and TRBJ2-3; 11 bases are a match to TRBD2. Germline V lookup: CDR1 ENHRY, CDR2 SYGVKD. Losses at the gene ends were 3 bases for V and 2 bases for J; bases not matched to a gene: 13. The CDR3 covers 19 residues.

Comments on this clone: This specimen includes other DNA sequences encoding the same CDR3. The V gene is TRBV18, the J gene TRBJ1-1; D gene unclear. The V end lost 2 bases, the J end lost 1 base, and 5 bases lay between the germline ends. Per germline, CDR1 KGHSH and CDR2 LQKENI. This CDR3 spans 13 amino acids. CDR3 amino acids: CASSPRSNTEAFF. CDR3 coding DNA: TGTGCCAGCTCACCAAGATCGAACACTGAAGCTTTCTTT.

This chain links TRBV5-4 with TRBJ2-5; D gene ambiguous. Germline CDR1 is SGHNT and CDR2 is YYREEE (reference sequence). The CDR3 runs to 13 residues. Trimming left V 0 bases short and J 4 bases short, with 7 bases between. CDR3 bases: TGTGCCAGCAGCTTGGTGCCGGCAGAGACCCAGTACTTC. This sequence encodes CASSLVPAETQYF. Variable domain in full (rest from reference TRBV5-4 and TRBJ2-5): ETGVTQSPTHLIKTRGQQVTLRCSSQSGHNTVSWYQQALGQGPQFIFQYYREEENGRGNFPPRFSGLQFPNYSSELNVNALELDDSALYLCASSLVPAETQYFGPGTRLLVL.

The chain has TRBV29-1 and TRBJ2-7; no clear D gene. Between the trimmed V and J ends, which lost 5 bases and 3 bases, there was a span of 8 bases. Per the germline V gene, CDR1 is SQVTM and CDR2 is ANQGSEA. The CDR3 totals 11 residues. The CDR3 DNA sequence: TGCAGCGTTCTAAACAACTACGAGCAGTACTTC. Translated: CSVLNNYEQYF.

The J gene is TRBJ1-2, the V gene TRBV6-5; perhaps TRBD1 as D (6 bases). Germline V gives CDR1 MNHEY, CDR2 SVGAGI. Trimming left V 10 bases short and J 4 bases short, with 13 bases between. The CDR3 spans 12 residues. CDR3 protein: CATKGGSYGYTF. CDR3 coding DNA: TGTGCCACCAAGGGGGGCTCCTATGGCTACACCTTC.

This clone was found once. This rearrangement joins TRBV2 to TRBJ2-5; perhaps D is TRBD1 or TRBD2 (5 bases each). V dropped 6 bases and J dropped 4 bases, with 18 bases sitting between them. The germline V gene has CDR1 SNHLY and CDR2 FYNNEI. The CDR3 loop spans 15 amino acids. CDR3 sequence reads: CASRKTGTLGETQYF. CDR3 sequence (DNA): TGTGCCAGCAGAAAGACCGGGACCCTGGGAGAGACCCAGTACTTC.

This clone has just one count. The CDR3 bases are TGTGCCAGCAGCCTAAGCTACCCCGGGACGGGAGCCACAGATACGCAGTATTTT. Translation gives CASSLSYPGTGATDTQYF. The J gene is TRBJ2-3, the V gene TRBV11-3; D may be TRBD2 (6 bases). Germline assignment: CDR1 SGHNT and CDR2 YENEEA. Trimming removed 5 bases at V and 2 bases at J, with 23 bases between. The length of the CDR3 is 18 residues.

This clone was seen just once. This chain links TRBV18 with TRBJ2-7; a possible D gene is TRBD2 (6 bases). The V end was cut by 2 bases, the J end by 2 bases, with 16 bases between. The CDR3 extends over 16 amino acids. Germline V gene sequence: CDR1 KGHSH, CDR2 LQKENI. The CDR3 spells CASSPGNGGFTYEQYF. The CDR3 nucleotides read TGTGCCAGCTCACCAGGGAACGGGGGATTTACCTACGAGCAGTACTTC. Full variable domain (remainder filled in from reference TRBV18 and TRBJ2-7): NAGVMQNPRHLVRRRGQEARLRCSPMKGHSHVYWYRQLPEEGLKFMVYLQKENIIDESGMPKERFSAEFPKEGPSILRIQQVVRGDSAAYFCASSPGNGGFTYEQYFGPGTRLTVT.

CDR3 in DNA: TGTGCCAGCAGCCCGACAGGGGCCTGGGGAGCTTTCTTT. Translating it yields CASSPTGAWGAFF. The gene calls are TRBV6-5 and TRBJ1-1; 8 nucleotides line up with TRBD1. CDR3 length equals 13 residues. In germline, CDR1 is MNHEY, CDR2 SVGAGI. The V gene end was trimmed by 6 bases and the J gene end by 10 bases; junction bases not matched to a gene: 10.

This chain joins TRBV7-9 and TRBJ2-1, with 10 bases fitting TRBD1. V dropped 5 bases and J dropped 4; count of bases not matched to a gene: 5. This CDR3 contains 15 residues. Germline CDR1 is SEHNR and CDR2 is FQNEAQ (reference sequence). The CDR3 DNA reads TGTGCCAGCAGCGACAGGGGGCGCAAATACAATGAGCAGTTCTTC. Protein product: CASSDRGRKYNEQFF.

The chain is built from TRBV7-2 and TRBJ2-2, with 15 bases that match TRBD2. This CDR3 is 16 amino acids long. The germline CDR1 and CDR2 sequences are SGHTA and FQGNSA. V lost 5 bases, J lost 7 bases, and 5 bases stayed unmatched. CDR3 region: CASSAGTSGRYGELFF. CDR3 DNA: TGTGCCAGCAGCGCCGGGACTAGCGGGAGGTACGGGGAGCTGTTTTTT.

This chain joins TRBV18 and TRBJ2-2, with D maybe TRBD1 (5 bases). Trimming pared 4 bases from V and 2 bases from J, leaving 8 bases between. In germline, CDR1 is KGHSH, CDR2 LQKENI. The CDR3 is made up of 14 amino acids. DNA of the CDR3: TGTGCCAGCTCACAGGGGTCTAACACCGGGGAGCTGTTTTTT. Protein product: CASSQGSNTGELFF.

CDR3 nucleotides: TGTGCCAGCAGTTACCGGGACAGGGTTGGTGAAGCTTTCTTT. This sequence encodes CASSYRDRVGEAFF. This chain uses TRBV6-5 with TRBJ1-1; 9 bases map to TRBD1. J lost 7 bases, V lost 2 bases, and 5 bases had no gene match. The CDR3 runs 14 residues. Germline lookup yields CDR1 MNHEY and CDR2 SVGAGI.

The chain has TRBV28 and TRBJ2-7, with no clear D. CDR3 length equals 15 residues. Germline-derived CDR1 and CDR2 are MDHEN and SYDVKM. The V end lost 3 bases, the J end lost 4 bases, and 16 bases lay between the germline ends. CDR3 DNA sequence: TGTGCCAGCAGTTTGTTTACCCCTGTGGGTTACGAGCAGTACTTC. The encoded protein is CASSLFTPVGYEQYF.

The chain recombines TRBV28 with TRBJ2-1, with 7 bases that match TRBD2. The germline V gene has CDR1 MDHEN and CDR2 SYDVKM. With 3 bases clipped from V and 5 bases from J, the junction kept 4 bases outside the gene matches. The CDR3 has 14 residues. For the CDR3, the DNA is TGTGCCAGCAGTTTCGCGGGGGATAACAATGAGCAGTTCTTC. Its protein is CASSFAGDNNEQFF.

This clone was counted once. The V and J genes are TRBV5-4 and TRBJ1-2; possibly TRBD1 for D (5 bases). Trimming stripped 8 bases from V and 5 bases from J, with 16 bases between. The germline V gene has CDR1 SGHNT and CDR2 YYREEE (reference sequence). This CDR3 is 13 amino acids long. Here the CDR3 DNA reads TGTGCCAGTAGCACGGGGCCGGTGTATGGCTACACCTTC. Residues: CASSTGPVYGYTF.

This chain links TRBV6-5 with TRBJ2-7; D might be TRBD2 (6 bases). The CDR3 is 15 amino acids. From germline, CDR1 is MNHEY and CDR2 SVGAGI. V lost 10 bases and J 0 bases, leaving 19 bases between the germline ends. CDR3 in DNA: TGTGCCACCCATAGCGGAAACGTCCCCTCCTACGAGCAGTACTTC. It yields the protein CATHSGNVPSYEQYF.

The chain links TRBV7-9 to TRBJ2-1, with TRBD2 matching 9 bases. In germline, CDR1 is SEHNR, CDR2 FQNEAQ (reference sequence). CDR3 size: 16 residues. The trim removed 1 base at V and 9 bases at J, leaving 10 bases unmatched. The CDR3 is CASSLGRAGGPGEQFF. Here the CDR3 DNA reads TGTGCCAGCAGCTTAGGAAGGGCGGGAGGGCCCGGTGAGCAGTTCTTC.

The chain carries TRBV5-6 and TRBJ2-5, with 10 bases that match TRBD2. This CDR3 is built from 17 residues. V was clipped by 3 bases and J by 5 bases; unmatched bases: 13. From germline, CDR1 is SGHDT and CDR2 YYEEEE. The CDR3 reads CASSWRVASGGGETQYF. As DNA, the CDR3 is TGTGCCAGCAGCTGGAGGGTGGCTAGCGGGGGAGGGGAGACCCAGTACTTC.

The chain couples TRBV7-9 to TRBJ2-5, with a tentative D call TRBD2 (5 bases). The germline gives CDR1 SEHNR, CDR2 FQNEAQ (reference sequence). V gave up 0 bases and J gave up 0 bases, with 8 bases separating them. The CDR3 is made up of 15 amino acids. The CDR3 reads CASSLAKDYQETQYF. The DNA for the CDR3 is TGTGCCAGCAGCTTAGCTAAGGACTACCAAGAGACCCAGTACTTC.

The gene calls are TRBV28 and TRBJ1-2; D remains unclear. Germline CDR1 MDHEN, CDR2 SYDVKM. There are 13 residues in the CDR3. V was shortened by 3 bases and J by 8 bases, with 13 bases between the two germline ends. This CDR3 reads CASSFPLEGGYTF. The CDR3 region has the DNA TGTGCCAGCAGTTTTCCTCTCGAAGGGGGCTACACCTTC.

The CDR3 loop is CASQFLTDTQYF. In nucleotides, the CDR3 is TGTGCCAGCCAGTTCCTCACAGATACGCAGTATTTT. The rearrangement joins TRBV6-1 to TRBJ2-3; D not certain. CDR3 length: 12 amino acids. The V and J ends lost 8 bases and 2 bases respectively, with 8 bases between them. CDR1 is MNHNS, CDR2 SASEGT, per germline.

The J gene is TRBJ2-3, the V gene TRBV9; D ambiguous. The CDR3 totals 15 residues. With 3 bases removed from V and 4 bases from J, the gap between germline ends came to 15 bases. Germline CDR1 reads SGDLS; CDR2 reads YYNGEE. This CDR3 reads CASSASSRVPDTQYF. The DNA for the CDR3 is TGTGCCAGCAGCGCCTCCTCAAGGGTCCCAGATACGCAGTATTTT.

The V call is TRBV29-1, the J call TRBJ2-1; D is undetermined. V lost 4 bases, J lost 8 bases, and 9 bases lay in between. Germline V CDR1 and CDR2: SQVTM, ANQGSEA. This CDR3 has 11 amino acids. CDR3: CSVGVSDEQFF. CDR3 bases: TGCAGCGTTGGGGTAAGCGATGAGCAGTTCTTC.